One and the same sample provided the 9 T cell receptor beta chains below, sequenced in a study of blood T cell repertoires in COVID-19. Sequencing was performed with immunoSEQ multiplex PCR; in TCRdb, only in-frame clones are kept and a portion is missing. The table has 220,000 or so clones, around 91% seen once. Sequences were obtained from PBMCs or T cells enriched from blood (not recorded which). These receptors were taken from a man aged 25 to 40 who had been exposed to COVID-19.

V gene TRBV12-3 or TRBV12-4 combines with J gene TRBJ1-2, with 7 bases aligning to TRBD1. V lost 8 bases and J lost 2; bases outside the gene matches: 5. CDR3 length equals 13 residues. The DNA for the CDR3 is TGTGCCAGCGCCCTACAGGGGAACTATGGCTACACCTTC. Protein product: CASALQGNYGYTF.

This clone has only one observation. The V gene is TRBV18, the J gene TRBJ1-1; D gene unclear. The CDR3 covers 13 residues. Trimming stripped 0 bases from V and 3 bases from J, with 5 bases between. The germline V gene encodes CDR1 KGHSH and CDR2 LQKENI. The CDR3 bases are TGTGCCAGCTCACCACCGCTAGACACTGAAGCTTTCTTT. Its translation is CASSPPLDTEAFF. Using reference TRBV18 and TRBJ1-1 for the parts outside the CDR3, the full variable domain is NAGVMQNPRHLVRRRGQEARLRCSPMKGHSHVYWYRQLPEEGLKFMVYLQKENIIDESGMPKERFSAEFPKEGPSILRIQQVVRGDSAAYFCASSPPLDTEAFFGQGTRLTVV.

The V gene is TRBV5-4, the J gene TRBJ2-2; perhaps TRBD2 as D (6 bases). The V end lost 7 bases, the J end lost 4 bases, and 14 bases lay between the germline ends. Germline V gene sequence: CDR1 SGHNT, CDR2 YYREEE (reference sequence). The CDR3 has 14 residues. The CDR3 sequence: CASSGGLTTGELFF. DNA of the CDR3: TGTGCCAGCTCTGGGGGGTTAACCACCGGGGAGCTGTTTTTT.

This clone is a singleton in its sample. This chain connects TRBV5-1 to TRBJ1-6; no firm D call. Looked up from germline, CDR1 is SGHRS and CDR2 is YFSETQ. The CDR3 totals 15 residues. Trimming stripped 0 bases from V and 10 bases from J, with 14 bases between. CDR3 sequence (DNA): TGCGCCAGCAGCTTGGCCAAGAGGGATGAGTCACCCCTCCACTTT. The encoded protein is CASSLAKRDESPLHF.

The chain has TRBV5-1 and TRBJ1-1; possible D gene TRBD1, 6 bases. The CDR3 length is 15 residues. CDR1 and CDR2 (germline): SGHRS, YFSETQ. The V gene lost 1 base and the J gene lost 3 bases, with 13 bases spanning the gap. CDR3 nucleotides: TGCGCCAGCAGCTTGACAGGGAGGGGAGACACTGAAGCTTTCTTT. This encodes CASSLTGRGDTEAFF.

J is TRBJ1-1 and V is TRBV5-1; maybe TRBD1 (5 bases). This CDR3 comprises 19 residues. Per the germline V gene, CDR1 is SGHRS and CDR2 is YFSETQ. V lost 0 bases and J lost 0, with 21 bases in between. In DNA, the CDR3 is TGCGCCAGCAGCTTGGGGTCCACAATGGGGGGTTCCATGAACACTGAAGCTTTCTTT. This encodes CASSLGSTMGGSMNTEAFF.

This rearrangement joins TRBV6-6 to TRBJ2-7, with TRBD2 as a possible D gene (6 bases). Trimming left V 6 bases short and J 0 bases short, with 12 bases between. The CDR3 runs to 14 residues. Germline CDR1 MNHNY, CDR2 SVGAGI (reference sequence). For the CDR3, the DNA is TGTGCCAGCAGCCCGCGCGGGACCTCCTACGAGCAGTACTTC. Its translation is CASSPRGTSYEQYF.

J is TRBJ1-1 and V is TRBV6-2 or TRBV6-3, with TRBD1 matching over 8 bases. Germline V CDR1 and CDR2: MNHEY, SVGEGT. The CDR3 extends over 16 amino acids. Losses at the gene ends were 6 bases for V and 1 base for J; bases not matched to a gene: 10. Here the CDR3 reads CASSHSRTGRNTEAFF. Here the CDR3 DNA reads TGTGCCAGCAGCCATTCCAGGACAGGGAGGAACACTGAAGCTTTCTTT.

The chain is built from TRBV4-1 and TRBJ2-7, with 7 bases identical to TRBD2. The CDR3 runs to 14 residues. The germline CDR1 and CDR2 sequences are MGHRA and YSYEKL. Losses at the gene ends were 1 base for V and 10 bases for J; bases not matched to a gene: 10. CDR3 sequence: CASSQASGEFPQYF. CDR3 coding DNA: TGCGCCAGCAGCCAAGCAAGCGGGGAGTTTCCTCAGTACTTC.